Below, 16 T cell receptor beta chains from the same sample are listed, as sequenced in a study of blood T cells in healthy people across ages. Combining a sample-barcoded 5' primer with a J-beta primer mix, a second PCR ran for 7 to 11 cycles. TCRdb itself ran the 5' RACE reads through MiXCR, one entry per CDR3 protein. Here the sample spans 2 million or so distinct CDR3 sequences, 49% being singletons. Sequenced: blood. The receptors shown here come from a woman in her thirties or forties in good health.

This clonotype was seen more than once but under ten times. This chain links TRBV7-2 with TRBJ2-1, with a tentative D call TRBD2 (5 bases). CDR1 and CDR2 from the germline V gene are SGHTA and FQGNSA. V was shortened by 5 bases and J by 3 bases, with 11 bases between the two germline ends. CDR3 length: 14 residues. The CDR3 DNA sequence: TGTGCCAGCAGCACCAACCGGGGCTACAATGAGCAGTTCTTC. It codes for CASSTNRGYNEQFF.

J is TRBJ2-1 and V is TRBV7-9; D is ambiguous. V was pared by 5 bases and J by 5 bases, with 10 bases between. The CDR3 loop spans 13 amino acids. The germline gives CDR1 SEHNR, CDR2 FQNEAQ (reference sequence). CDR3 in amino acids: CASSREYHNEQFF. DNA of the CDR3: TGTGCCAGCAGCAGGGAATACCACAATGAGCAGTTCTTC.

The V gene is TRBV20-1, the J gene TRBJ2-5; 9 bases agree with TRBD2. The germline V gene encodes CDR1 DFQATT and CDR2 SNEGSKA (reference sequence). V was clipped by 0 bases and J by 4 bases; unmatched bases: 6. There are 15 residues in the CDR3. CDR3: CSARELRGGIETQYF. The CDR3 DNA follows: TGCAGTGCTAGAGAATTGCGGGGGGGCATAGAGACCCAGTACTTC.

This clonotype has just a few counts. CDR3 sequence reads: CSAMTGTFNYGYTF. In DNA, the CDR3 is TGCAGTGCTATGACCGGGACATTTAACTATGGCTACACCTTC. This rearrangement joins TRBV20-1 to TRBJ1-2, with D perhaps TRBD1 (6 bases). Germline-derived CDR1 and CDR2 are DFQATT and SNEGSKA (reference sequence). The CDR3 totals 14 residues. V was clipped by 4 bases and J by 1 base, with 13 bases between them.

There are many counts of this clonotype. V and J are TRBV6-1 and TRBJ2-5; 7 nucleotides line up with TRBD1. With 6 bases clipped from V and 5 bases from J, the junction kept 6 bases outside the gene matches. The CDR3 has 13 residues. Germline V lookup: CDR1 MNHNS, CDR2 SASEGT. In nucleotides, the CDR3 is TGTGCCAGCAGGAGAACAGGGGCTGAGACCCAGTACTTC. Protein sequence: CASRRTGAETQYF.

The chain joins TRBV5-1 to TRBJ2-1, with TRBD1 identical over 9 bases. Looked up from germline, CDR1 is SGHRS and CDR2 is YFSETQ. J lost 3 bases, V lost 4 bases, and 11 bases had no gene match. The CDR3 loop spans 17 amino acids. The CDR3 is CASSPGQGPLLYNEQFF. For the CDR3, the DNA is TGCGCCAGCAGCCCCGGACAGGGGCCCTTACTCTACAATGAGCAGTTCTTC.

The gene calls are TRBV28 and TRBJ2-4; D is tentatively TRBD1 or TRBD2 (5 bases each). The better agreement between TRBJ2-7 and the DNA end casts doubt on the J call. The CDR3 contains 15 residues. Germline V CDR1 and CDR2: MDHEN, SYDVKM. The CDR3 region has the DNA TGTGCCAGCAGGGGGGAACGGGGCCTAGCCTACGAGCAGTACTTC. It encodes CASRGERGLAYEQYF.

The rearrangement uses TRBV27 and TRBJ2-4; a possible D gene is TRBD1 (6 bases). The J call is uncertain, as TRBJ2-7 better fits the DNA end. The CDR3 totals 15 residues. In germline, CDR1 is MNHEY, CDR2 SMNVEV (reference sequence). This chain's CDR3 is CASRYREFPTYEQYF. The CDR3 DNA follows: TGTGCCAGCAGATACAGGGAATTTCCTACGTACGAGCAGTACTTC.

The chain is built from TRBV5-6 and TRBJ1-5, with D uncertain. CDR1 and CDR2 from the germline V gene are SGHDT and YYEEEE. Trimming stripped 1 base from V and 4 bases from J, with 9 bases between. The CDR3 is made up of 14 amino acids. CDR3 sequence (DNA): TGTGCCAGCAGCTTGCGGTCAGATAATCAGCCCCAGCATTTT. This gives the protein CASSLRSDNQPQHF.

The V gene is TRBV27, the J gene TRBJ1-5; 7 nucleotides agree with TRBD1. J lost 5 bases, V lost 4 bases, and 8 bases had no gene match. Germline CDR1 MNHEY, CDR2 SMNVEV (reference sequence). CDR3 size: 15 residues. The CDR3 sequence: CASSSRTGYHQPQHF. The CDR3, as DNA: TGTGCCAGCAGTTCCCGGACAGGATACCATCAGCCCCAGCATTTT.

This chain links TRBV13 with TRBJ2-1, with D possibly matching TRBD2 (5 bases). The CDR3 spans 13 residues. Germline V gene lookup returns CDR1 PRHDT and CDR2 FYEKMQ (reference sequence). Between the trimmed V and J ends, which lost 4 bases and 8 bases, there was a span of 12 bases. CDR3 in DNA: TGTGCCAGCAGCTCCCCCCCCGGGGATGAGCAGTTCTTC. As protein: CASSSPPGDEQFF.

The rearrangement links TRBV13 to TRBJ2-3, with 9 nucleotides matching TRBD2. Germline-derived CDR1 and CDR2 are PRHDT and FYEKMQ (reference sequence). This CDR3 is built from 17 residues. Losses at the gene ends were 3 bases for V and 4 bases for J; bases not matched to a gene: 11. The CDR3 loop is CASSFSGGPNLADTQYF. The CDR3 nucleotides are TGTGCCAGCAGCTTCAGCGGGGGGCCCAACTTAGCAGATACGCAGTATTTT. Full variable domain (outside the CDR3, taken from reference TRBV13 and TRBJ2-3): AAGVIQSPRHLIKEKRETATLKCYPIPRHDTVYWYQQGPGQDPQFLISFYEKMQSDKGSIPDRFSAQQFSDYHSELNMSSLELGDSALYFCASSFSGGPNLADTQYFGPGTRLTVL.

This clonotype has just a few counts. The J gene is TRBJ2-3, the V gene TRBV20-1; D tentatively fits TRBD1 or TRBD2 (5 bases each). Between the trimmed V and J ends, which lost 3 bases and 4 bases, there was a span of 20 bases. The germline V gene encodes CDR1 DFQATT and CDR2 SNEGSKA (reference sequence). This CDR3 region has 16 residues. Written as DNA, the CDR3 is TGCAGTGCTAGTGCGGTGGCGGGCCGAGGGGCAGATACGCAGTATTTT. Translated, it gives CSASAVAGRGADTQYF.

The rearrangement joins TRBV11-2 to TRBJ2-4; no clear D. Trimming left V 5 bases short and J 4 bases short, with 12 bases between. The germline V gene has CDR1 SGHAT and CDR2 FQNNGV. The CDR3 runs 14 residues. The CDR3: CASSPGNQKNIQYF. CDR3 DNA: TGTGCCAGCAGCCCAGGAAATCAGAAAAACATTCAGTACTTC.

J is TRBJ2-7 and V is TRBV6-6, with D perhaps matching TRBD1 (7 bases). CDR3 length equals 15 residues. V dropped 3 bases and J dropped 5 bases, with 17 bases sitting between them. Germline assignment: CDR1 MNHNY and CDR2 SVGAGI (reference sequence). The CDR3 is CASSYGSGGFDEQYF. The CDR3 DNA reads TGTGCCAGCAGTTATGGGTCAGGGGGGTTTGACGAGCAGTACTTC.

This clonotype occurred a few times. The chain is built from TRBV9 and TRBJ2-5; D call uncertain. This CDR3 is built from 14 residues. The V end was cut by 7 bases, the J end by 5 bases, with 18 bases between. The germline V gene has CDR1 SGDLS and CDR2 YYNGEE. This CDR3 reads CASGLGPQVETQYF. CDR3 in DNA: TGTGCCAGCGGGCTAGGGCCCCAGGTGGAGACCCAGTACTTC.